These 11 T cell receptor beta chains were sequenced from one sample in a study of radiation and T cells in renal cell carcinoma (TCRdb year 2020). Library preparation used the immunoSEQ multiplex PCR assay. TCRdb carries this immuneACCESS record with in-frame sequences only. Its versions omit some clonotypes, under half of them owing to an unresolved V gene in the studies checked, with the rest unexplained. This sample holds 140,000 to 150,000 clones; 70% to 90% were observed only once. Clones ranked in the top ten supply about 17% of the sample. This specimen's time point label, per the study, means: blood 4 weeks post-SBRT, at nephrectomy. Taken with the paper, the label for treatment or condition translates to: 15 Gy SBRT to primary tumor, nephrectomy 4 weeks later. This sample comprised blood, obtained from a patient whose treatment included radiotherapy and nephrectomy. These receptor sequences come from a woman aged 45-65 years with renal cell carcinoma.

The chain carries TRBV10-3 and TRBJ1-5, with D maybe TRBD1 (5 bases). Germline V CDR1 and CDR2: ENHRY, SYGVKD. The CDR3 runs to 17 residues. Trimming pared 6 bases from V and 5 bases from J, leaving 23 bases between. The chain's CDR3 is CAISEASRAGSHQPQHF. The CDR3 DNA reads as TGTGCCATCAGCGAAGCTTCAAGGGCAGGGAGCCATCAGCCCCAGCATTTT.

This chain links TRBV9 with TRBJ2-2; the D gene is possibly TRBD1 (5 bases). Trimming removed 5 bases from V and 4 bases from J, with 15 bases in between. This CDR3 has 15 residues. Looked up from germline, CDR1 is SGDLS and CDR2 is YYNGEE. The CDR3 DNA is TGTGCCAGCAGTGATAAGGGGCGCGTCACCGGGGAGCTGTTTTTT. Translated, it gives CASSDKGRVTGELFF.

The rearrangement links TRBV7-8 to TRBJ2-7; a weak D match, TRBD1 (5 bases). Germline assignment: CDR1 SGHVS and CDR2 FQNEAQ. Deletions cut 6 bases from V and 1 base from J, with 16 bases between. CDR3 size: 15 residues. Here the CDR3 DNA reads TGTGCCAGCAGATCTATCCAGGGCCCGTCCTACGAGCAGTACTTC. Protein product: CASRSIQGPSYEQYF. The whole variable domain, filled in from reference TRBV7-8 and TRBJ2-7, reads GAGVSQSPRYKVAKRGQDVALRCDPISGHVSLFWYQQALGQGPEFLTYFQNEAQLDKSGLPSDRFFAERPEGSVSTLKIQRTQQEDSAVYLCASRSIQGPSYEQYFGPGTRLTVT.

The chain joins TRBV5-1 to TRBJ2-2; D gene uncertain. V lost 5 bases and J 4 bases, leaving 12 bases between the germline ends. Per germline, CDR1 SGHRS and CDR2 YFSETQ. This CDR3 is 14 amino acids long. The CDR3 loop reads CASSPTSSTGELFF. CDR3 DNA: TGCGCCAGCAGTCCGACCTCGAGCACCGGGGAGCTGTTTTTT.

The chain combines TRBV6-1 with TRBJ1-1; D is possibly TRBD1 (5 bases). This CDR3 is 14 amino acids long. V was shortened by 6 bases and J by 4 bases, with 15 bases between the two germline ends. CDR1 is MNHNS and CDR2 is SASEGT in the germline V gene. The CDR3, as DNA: TGTGCCAGCAGAAACTCAAACAGGCCCACTGAAGCTTTCTTT. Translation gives CASRNSNRPTEAFF.

The CDR3 loop reads CASSGSVGGEKLFF. The CDR3 nucleotides read TGTGCCAGCAGCGGATCGGTGGGGGGTGAAAAACTGTTTTTT. The rearrangement links TRBV9 to TRBJ1-4, with a tentative D call TRBD1 (5 bases). CDR3 length: 14 residues. The ends were cut back, 3 bases at V and 7 bases at J, with 13 bases in the middle. Germline CDR1 SGDLS, CDR2 YYNGEE.

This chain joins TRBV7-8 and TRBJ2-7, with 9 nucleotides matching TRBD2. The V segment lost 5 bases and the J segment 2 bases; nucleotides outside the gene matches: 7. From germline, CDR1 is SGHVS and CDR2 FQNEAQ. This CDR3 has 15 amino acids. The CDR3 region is CASSPGTSRPYEQYF. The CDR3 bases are TGTGCCAGCAGCCCCGGGACTAGCCGACCCTACGAGCAGTACTTC.

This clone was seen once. The CDR3 nucleotides read TGTGCCAGCAGTGAACGGGACACATACATCTACGAGCAGTACTTC. Its protein product is CASSERDTYIYEQYF. The V call is TRBV2, the J call TRBJ2-7; maybe TRBD1 (6 bases). Looked up from germline, CDR1 is SNHLY and CDR2 is FYNNEI. V was pared by 2 bases and J by 3 bases, with 14 bases between. This CDR3 has 15 residues. The entire variable domain, with the rest obtained from reference TRBV2 and TRBJ2-7, is as follows: EPEVTQTPSHQVTQMGQEVILRCVPISNHLYFYWYRQILGQKVEFLVSFYNNEISEKSEIFDDQFSVERPDGSNFTLKIRSTKLEDSAMYFCASSERDTYIYEQYFGPGTRLTVT.

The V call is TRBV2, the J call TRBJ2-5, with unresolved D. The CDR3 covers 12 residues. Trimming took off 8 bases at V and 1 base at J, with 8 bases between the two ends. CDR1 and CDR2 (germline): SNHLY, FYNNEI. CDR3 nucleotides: TGTGCCAGCGATGAAGTCCAAGAGACCCAGTACTTC. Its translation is CASDEVQETQYF.

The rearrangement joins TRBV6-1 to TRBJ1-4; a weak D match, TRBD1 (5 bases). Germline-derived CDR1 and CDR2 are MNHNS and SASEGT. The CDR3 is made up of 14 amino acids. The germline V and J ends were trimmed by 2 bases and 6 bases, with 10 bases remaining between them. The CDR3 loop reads CASSEWGVDEKLFF. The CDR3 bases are TGTGCCAGCAGTGAATGGGGGGTGGATGAAAAACTGTTTTTT.

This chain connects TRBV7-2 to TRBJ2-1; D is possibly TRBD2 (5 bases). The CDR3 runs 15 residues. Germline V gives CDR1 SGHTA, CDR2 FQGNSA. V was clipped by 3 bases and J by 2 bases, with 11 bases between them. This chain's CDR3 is CASSFGGLTYNEQFF. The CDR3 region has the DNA TGTGCCAGCAGCTTCGGCGGGTTGACCTACAATGAGCAGTTCTTC.